The 24 T cell receptor beta chains reported below all come from one sample, sequenced in a study of naive and memory T cell subsets. An equimolar mix of two oligonucleotides served as the beta constant-region primer for TRBC1 and TRBC2. Each CDR3 protein gets one entry after TCRdb re-called the UMI-ligation and nested PCR reads with MiXCR. The sample records about 85,000 distinct CDR3 sequences, over 10% being singletons. What was sequenced was central memory CD4+ T cells from blood. The receptors here all came from a human donor in good health.

This clonotype has more than one count but fewer than ten. The chain is built from TRBV12-3 or TRBV12-4 and TRBJ1-4, with D possibly TRBD1 on 5 matching bases. Trimming pared 2 bases from V and 10 bases from J, leaving 8 bases between. The CDR3 spans 12 residues. The CDR3 here is CASSLQGGKLFF. In nucleotides, the CDR3 is TGTGCCAGCAGTTTACAGGGAGGAAAACTGTTTTTT.

This clonotype was counted a few times. This sequence joins TRBV7-2 and TRBJ2-7; 10 positions match TRBD2. The CDR3 length is 14 residues. CDR1 and CDR2 (germline): SGHTA, FQGNSA. Unmatched junction bases numbered 6, after V lost 5 bases and J lost 5 bases. This CDR3 reads CASSATSGINEQYF. The CDR3 bases are TGTGCCAGCAGCGCCACTAGCGGGATCAACGAGCAGTACTTC.

The table lists this clonotype with a few counts. This rearrangement joins TRBV30 to TRBJ2-7; D is perhaps TRBD1 (6 bases). Trimming took 3 bases from V and 6 from J, leaving 18 bases between them. CDR1 is GTSNPN and CDR2 is SVGIG in the germline V gene (reference sequence). The CDR3 is made up of 14 amino acids. The CDR3 region is CAWSRGQGLSEQYF. CDR3 nucleotide sequence: TGTGCCTGGAGCCGAGGGCAGGGGTTAAGCGAGCAGTACTTC. Based on the CDR3 plus reference TRBV30 and TRBJ2-7, the full variable domain is SQTIHQWPATLVQPVGSPLSLECTVEGTSNPNLYWYRQAAGRGLQLLFYSVGIGQISSEVPQNLSASRPQDRQFILSSKKLLLSDSGFYLCAWSRGQGLSEQYFGPGTRLTVT.

This clonotype counts as medium-sized (0.01 to 0.1%). The chain carries TRBV28 and TRBJ1-5; D may be TRBD1 (5 bases). The CDR3 contains 14 residues. Looked up from germline, CDR1 is MDHEN and CDR2 is SYDVKM. V lost 2 bases to trimming and J lost 1 base, with 6 bases between them. CDR3 bases: TGTGCCAGCAGTTTAGCAGGGAGCAATCAGCCCCAGCATTTT. It translates to CASSLAGSNQPQHF.

This rearrangement joins TRBV28 to TRBJ2-3, with D hard to call. CDR1 and CDR2 (germline): MDHEN, SYDVKM. CDR3 length: 11 amino acids. V dropped 5 bases and J dropped 4 bases, with 4 bases sitting between them. For the CDR3, the DNA is TGTGCCAGCAGTACCTCAGATACGCAGTATTTT. It codes for CASSTSDTQYF.

This sequence joins TRBV20-1 and TRBJ1-3, with D unresolved. The CDR3 has 12 residues. Germline V lookup: CDR1 DFQATT, CDR2 SNEGSKA (reference sequence). V was shortened by 0 bases and J by 4 bases, with 4 bases between the two germline ends. The CDR3 region is CSARDSGNTIYF. The CDR3, as DNA: TGCAGTGCTAGAGATTCCGGAAACACCATATATTTT.

Of note for this clonotype: The junction departs from germline at one end; a sequencing error may be responsible. V is TRBV7-3 and J is TRBJ2-3; 10 bases map to TRBD1. Looked up from germline, CDR1 is SGHTA and CDR2 is FQGTGA. The CDR3 has 16 residues. CDR3 amino acids: CASSLEGGQGTGTQYF. The CDR3 DNA follows: TGTGCCAGCAGCTTAGAAGGGGGACAGGGGACAGGTACGCAGTATTTT.

The genes are TRBV20-1 and TRBJ2-6; D gene uncertain. Per germline, CDR1 DFQATT and CDR2 SNEGSKA (reference sequence). The V end was cut by 1 base, the J end by 1 base, with 5 bases between. The CDR3 runs to 14 residues. CDR3 sequence: CSARVASGANVLTF. For the CDR3, the DNA is TGCAGTGCTAGAGTCGCTTCTGGGGCCAACGTCCTGACTTTC.

This clonotype was seen only a few times. The chain carries TRBV7-2 and TRBJ2-1; perhaps TRBD1 as D (5 bases). Germline V gene sequence: CDR1 SGHTA, CDR2 FQGNSA. The CDR3 is 15 amino acids. V lost 5 bases, J lost 7 bases, and 18 bases lay in between. The CDR3 DNA is TGTGCCAGCAGCCCAGGTGTCAAGGGGTTGAATGAGCAGTTCTTC. It encodes CASSPGVKGLNEQFF.

This clonotype has more than one count but fewer than ten. This chain connects TRBV29-1 to TRBJ1-1, with D tentatively TRBD1 (5 bases). The CDR3 is 13 residues long. V lost 6 bases and J 0 bases, leaving 11 bases between the germline ends. CDR1 and CDR2 from the germline V gene are SQVTM and ANQGSEA. The CDR3 sequence is CSVMGPLNTEAFF. The CDR3 DNA is TGCAGCGTAATGGGGCCCTTGAACACTGAAGCTTTCTTT.

This clonotype showed up just a few times. This chain joins TRBV18 and TRBJ2-5, with TRBD1 matching over 7 bases. Trimming cost V 5 bases and J 2 bases; bases outside gene matches: 11. The CDR3 consists of 16 residues. Germline V lookup: CDR1 KGHSH, CDR2 LQKENI. For the CDR3, the DNA is TGTGCCAGCTCATCACAGGGACAGCCATCTCAAGAGACCCAGTACTTC. Amino acids: CASSSQGQPSQETQYF.

This clonotype has a handful of counts. This chain uses TRBV10-3 with TRBJ2-1; 8 nucleotides line up with TRBD2. The CDR3 contains 15 residues. V was clipped by 3 bases and J by 8 bases; unmatched bases: 9. Germline CDR1 is ENHRY and CDR2 is SYGVKD. CDR3 coding DNA: TGTGCCATCAGTGAAGTCAGCGGGAGAGGGGATGAGCAGTTCTTC. Protein sequence: CAISEVSGRGDEQFF.

V gene TRBV5-4 combines with J gene TRBJ2-7; D gene unclear. This CDR3 has 13 residues. The germline V and J ends were trimmed by 0 bases and 6 bases, with 10 bases remaining between them. CDR1 is SGHNT and CDR2 is YYREEE in the germline V gene (reference sequence). CDR3 in DNA: TGTGCCAGCAGCTTGGGCGGACCCAGCGAGCAGTACTTC. It yields the protein CASSLGGPSEQYF.

In this sample, this clonotype turned up a few times. CDR3 residues: CASSLGTEQFF. DNA of the CDR3: TGTGCCAGCAGCTTGGGGACCGAGCAGTTCTTC. This rearrangement joins TRBV11-2 to TRBJ2-1; the D gene could be TRBD1 or TRBD2 (5 bases each). The germline V gene encodes CDR1 SGHAT and CDR2 FQNNGV. V lost 3 bases and J 10 bases, leaving 7 bases between the germline ends. The CDR3 runs 11 residues.

The chain recombines TRBV9 with TRBJ2-2; TRBD1 matches 9 bases. The V and J ends lost 4 bases and 7 bases, in that order; junction bases with no gene match: 5. CDR3 length: 14 amino acids. Germline CDR1 SGDLS, CDR2 YYNGEE. In DNA form, the CDR3 reads TGTGCCAGCAGCATACAGGACAGGGGCGGGGAGCTGTTTTTT. The encoded protein is CASSIQDRGGELFF.

This clonotype was picked up a small number of times. The chain has TRBV7-2 and TRBJ2-5; 7 nucleotides line up with TRBD2. The CDR3 sequence is 13 residues long. With 5 bases clipped from V and 6 bases from J, the junction kept 6 bases outside the gene matches. The germline V gene has CDR1 SGHTA and CDR2 FQGNSA. The CDR3: CASSATSLKTQYF. The CDR3, as DNA: TGTGCCAGCAGCGCGACTAGCCTAAAGACCCAGTACTTC.

The chain is built from TRBV18 and TRBJ1-1, with 7 bases matching TRBD1. V lost 8 bases to trimming and J lost 4 bases; unmatched junction nucleotides: 10. The CDR3 extends over 14 amino acids. Germline assignment: CDR1 KGHSH and CDR2 LQKENI. CDR3 nucleotide sequence: TGTGCCAGCGAACAGGGGATTAAGGGCACTGAAGCTTTCTTT. The encoded protein is CASEQGIKGTEAFF.

This clonotype was detected a few times. The V gene is TRBV7-2, the J gene TRBJ2-1, with 11 bases lining up with TRBD2. V dropped 6 bases and J dropped 8; count of bases not matched to a gene: 6. The CDR3 has 14 residues. From germline, CDR1 is SGHTA and CDR2 FQGNSA. The CDR3 loop is CASSRTSGSYEQFF. The CDR3 DNA reads TGTGCCAGCAGTCGAACTAGCGGGAGCTATGAGCAGTTCTTC.

This clonotype showed up just a few times. The chain couples TRBV6-5 to TRBJ2-2; 12 nucleotides align to TRBD2. V was pared by 5 bases and J by 6 bases, with 7 bases of the junction left unmatched. The CDR3 covers 16 residues. Germline CDR1 MNHEY, CDR2 SVGAGI. The CDR3 DNA reads as TGTGCCAGCAGTCCCGGACTAGCGGGGACCTCCGGGGAGCTGTTTTTT. This gives the protein CASSPGLAGTSGELFF.

This chain joins TRBV10-3 and TRBJ2-7; 12 bases map to TRBD2. This CDR3 is 15 amino acids long. J was trimmed by 2 bases and V by 10 bases; bases with no gene match: 9. Germline V CDR1 and CDR2: ENHRY, SYGVKD. This CDR3 is CATGTSGSPTYEQYF. Here the CDR3 DNA reads TGTGCCACCGGGACTAGCGGGTCCCCCACCTACGAGCAGTACTTC.

The CDR3 reads CASSRDSVTDTQYF. CDR3 coding DNA: TGTGCCAGCAGCAGGGACAGCGTCACAGATACGCAGTATTTT. The chain recombines TRBV12-3 or TRBV12-4 with TRBJ2-3, with 7 bases fitting TRBD1. The V segment lost 6 bases and the J segment 2 bases; nucleotides outside the gene matches: 5. The CDR3 is 14 residues long.

V is TRBV7-8 and J is TRBJ2-7, with TRBD1 matching 11 bases. Germline lookup yields CDR1 SGHVS and CDR2 FQNEAQ. This CDR3 has 17 amino acids. V was pared by 2 bases and J by 4 bases, with 10 bases of the junction left unmatched. This CDR3 reads CASSLPLRTGGLYEQYF. In DNA form, the CDR3 reads TGTGCCAGCAGCTTACCCCTTCGGACAGGGGGCTTGTACGAGCAGTACTTC.

This clonotype was detected many times. The rearrangement links TRBV7-9 to TRBJ2-7; 11 nucleotides agree with TRBD2. Germline V gene lookup returns CDR1 SEHNR and CDR2 FQNEAQ (reference sequence). With 3 bases clipped from V and 2 bases from J, the junction kept 3 bases outside the gene matches. CDR3 length equals 15 residues. The DNA for the CDR3 is TGTGCCAGCAGCTTTCTAGCGGGAGGTACCTACGAGCAGTACTTC. It yields the protein CASSFLAGGTYEQYF.

This clonotype occurred a few times. J is TRBJ2-7 and V is TRBV28; D is perhaps TRBD2 (5 bases). Germline values: CDR1 MDHEN, CDR2 SYDVKM. The CDR3 spans 15 residues. V was trimmed by 3 bases and J by 7 bases, leaving 19 bases between them. The CDR3 is CASSFLATPSGEQYF. DNA of the CDR3: TGTGCCAGCAGTTTTTTGGCAACACCCTCGGGGGAGCAGTACTTC.